The rows below give T cell receptor beta chains drawn from one sample of a study of blood T cells in healthy people across ages. Using its own MiXCR run on the 5' RACE reads, TCRdb lists one record per CDR3 protein. Here the sample spans 730,000 or so distinct CDR3 sequences, around 41% being singletons. The sample comprised blood. The receptors were sampled from a man at least 80 years old in good health. Each CDR3 is given with its conserved first and last residue. Fields, in order: J gene, clone size, V gene, D gene, CDR3 DNA, CDR3 protein. The D gene is left open where the match is weak. Part of the rows lack a size; the others show once, few, many or a class for expanded clones.

TRBJ1-5 NA TRBV30 TRBD1 TGTGCCTGGAGTCAATACCGACAGGGAGACCAGCCCCAGCATTTT CAWSQYRQGDQPQHF
TRBJ1-1 NA TRBV14 NA TGTGCCAGCAGCCAAGATGTAGGTTGGAACACTGAAGCTTTCTTT CASSQDVGWNTEAFF
TRBJ2-1 NA TRBV5-1 NA TGCGCCAGCAGCTTGAGGGCTTCCTACAATGAGCAGTTCTTC CASSLRASYNEQFF
TRBJ2-5 NA TRBV7-2 NA TGTGCCAGCAGCGACTGGAACCAAGAGACCCAGTACTTC CASSDWNQETQYF
TRBJ2-7 NA TRBV4-1 TRBD1 TGCACCAGCAGCAATCGAGACAGGGGACTCTACGAGCAGTACTTC CTSSNRDRGLYEQYF
TRBJ2-5 NA TRBV14 NA TGTGCCAGCAGCCTCCATAGCGGCCAAGAGACCCAGTACTTC CASSLHSGQETQYF
TRBJ2-4 NA TRBV7-6 NA TGTGCCAGCAGCTTTGGCCCGGGGGTTGTCAAAAACATTCAGTACTTC CASSFGPGVVKNIQYF
TRBJ2-1 NA TRBV11-2 TRBD2 TGTGCCAGCAGCTCGGGACTAGCGGGGGCCTTCTACAATGAGCAGTTCTTC CASSSGLAGAFYNEQFF
TRBJ2-3 NA TRBV20-1 NA TGCAGTGCTAGAGGGCAGTTCACAGATACGCAGTATTTT CSARGQFTDTQYF
TRBJ2-5 few TRBV20-1 TRBD2 TGCAGTGCTAGAGCCGCGCTAGGTGCTAGCGGGAGACAAGAGACCCAGTACTTC CSARAALGASGRQETQYF
TRBJ2-7 NA TRBV5-1 TRBD2 TGCGCCAGCAGCCCGAACGCGGGAGCAGGATCCTACGAGCAGTACTTC CASSPNAGAGSYEQYF
TRBJ2-5 few TRBV2 TRBD1 TGTGCCAGCAGTGAAGGGACAGGGTGGGGAGAGACCCAGTACTTC CASSEGTGWGETQYF
TRBJ1-6 NA TRBV4-1 NA TGCGCCAGCAGCCAAGATGCGGGCACAGGGAGGAATTCACCCCTCCACTTT CASSQDAGTGRNSPLHF
TRBJ1-1 NA TRBV14 NA TGTGCCAGCAGCCTCCGACAATTTAGGACTGAAGCTTTCTTT CASSLRQFRTEAFF
TRBJ1-5 NA TRBV5-1 TRBD1 TGCGCCAGCAGCTTAGAGGGGGCAAGGCAGCCCCAGCATTTT CASSLEGARQPQHF
TRBJ2-3 many TRBV5-1 TRBD2 TGCGCCAGCAGTAAGCGGGGGGCCAGTACAGATACGCAGTATTTT CASSKRGASTDTQYF
TRBJ2-1 few TRBV14 NA TGTGCCAGCAGCCAAGATCTAACTGGGGCAATATCCTACAATGAGCAGTTCTTC CASSQDLTGAISYNEQFF
TRBJ2-1 many TRBV4-3 NA TGCGCCAGCAGCCAAGATCTGACTGGACACAATGAGCAGTTCTTC CASSQDLTGHNEQFF
TRBJ2-7 many TRBV29-1 NA TGCAGCGCCGTAGCCCCCGGGCTATACGAGCAGTACTTC CSAVAPGLYEQYF
TRBJ2-7 many TRBV4-1 NA TGCGCCAGCAGCCCCCTTCTTTACGGGGGGCACTCCTACGAGCAGTACTTC CASSPLLYGGHSYEQYF
TRBJ2-3 few TRBV2 NA TGTGCCAGCAGTGGGGACTTCACAGATACGCAGTATTTT CASSGDFTDTQYF
TRBJ2-7 few TRBV10-3 NA TGTGCCATCAGTGGGCGAAAAAGCAGGAACTCCTACGAGCAGTACTTC CAISGRKSRNSYEQYF
TRBJ1-2 few TRBV12-3/TRBV12-4 NA TGTGCCAGCAGTTTACAGGGCGGCCTGCAATATGGCTACACCTTC CASSLQGGLQYGYTF